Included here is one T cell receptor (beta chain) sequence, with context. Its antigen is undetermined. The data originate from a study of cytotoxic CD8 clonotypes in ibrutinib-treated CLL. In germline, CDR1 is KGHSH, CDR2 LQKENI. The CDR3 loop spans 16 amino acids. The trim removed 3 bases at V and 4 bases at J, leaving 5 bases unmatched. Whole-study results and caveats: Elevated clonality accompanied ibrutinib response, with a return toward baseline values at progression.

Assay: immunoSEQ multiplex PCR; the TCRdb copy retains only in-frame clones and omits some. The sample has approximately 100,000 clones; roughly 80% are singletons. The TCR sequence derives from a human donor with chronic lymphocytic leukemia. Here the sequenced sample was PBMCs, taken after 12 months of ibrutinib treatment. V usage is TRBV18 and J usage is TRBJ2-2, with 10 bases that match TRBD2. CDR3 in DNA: TGTGCCAGCTCACCTCAACTAGCGGGGACCACCGGGGAGCTGTTTTTT. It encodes CASSPQLAGTTGELFF.